The 6 T cell receptor beta chains below were found in one sample sequenced in a study of CD8 T cells in Susac syndrome. A quantity of about 0.5 to 1 ug RNA underwent reverse transcription using random hexamers. Each CDR3 protein gets one entry after TCRdb re-called the immunoSEQ multiplex PCR reads with MiXCR. The sample holds over 300,000 distinct CDR3 sequences, around 92% seen once. The material sequenced was CD4+ T cells from PBMCs. The receptors shown here come from a human donor with multiple sclerosis.

This chain uses TRBV7-2 with TRBJ2-7, with 8 bases lining up with TRBD1. This CDR3 has 16 residues. V shed 1 base, J shed 2 bases, and the junction held 7 bases outside the gene matches. Germline V lookup: CDR1 SGHTA, CDR2 FQGNSA. The CDR3 region is CASSLGSRGQTYEQYF. The CDR3 DNA follows: TGTGCCAGCAGCTTAGGCTCCAGGGGGCAAACCTACGAGCAGTACTTC.

This sequence joins TRBV25-1 and TRBJ2-1; D is unclear. The length of the CDR3 is 13 residues. CDR1 is MGHDK and CDR2 is SYGVNS in the germline V gene. V was shortened by 0 bases and J by 8 bases, with 8 bases between the two germline ends. CDR3 loop: CASSEYSIHEQFF. The CDR3 DNA follows: TGTGCCAGCAGTGAATACTCAATCCATGAGCAGTTCTTC. Variable domain in full (rest from reference TRBV25-1 and TRBJ2-1): EADIYQTPRYLVIGTGKKITLECSQTMGHDKMYWYQQDPGMELHLIHYSYGVNSTEKGDLSSESTVSRIRTEHFPLTLESARPSHTSQYLCASSEYSIHEQFFGPGTRLTVL.

This chain links TRBV6-7 with TRBJ2-7; 7 nucleotides match TRBD2. TRBV6-7 is flagged as an ORF with uncertain function. CDR3 length: 18 amino acids. V shed 2 bases, J shed 5 bases, and the junction held 18 bases outside the gene matches. Written as DNA, the CDR3 is TGTGCCAGCAGTTACGGGGCGGAGAGCGGGGCGGGTTCGGACGAGCAGTACTTC. It encodes CASSYGAESGAGSDEQYF.

This rearrangement joins TRBV6-5 to TRBJ2-2; the D gene is possibly TRBD1 (6 bases). The CDR3 consists of 15 residues. Trimming shortened V by 2 bases and J by 1 base, and 8 bases separated the two germline ends. The germline V gene encodes CDR1 MNHEY and CDR2 SVGAGI. CDR3: CASSYQGQNTGELFF. DNA for the CDR3: TGTGCCAGCAGTTACCAGGGGCAGAACACCGGGGAGCTGTTTTTT.

This clonotype was picked up one time. This rearrangement joins TRBV12-3 or TRBV12-4 to TRBJ2-2; D remains ambiguous. The CDR3 spans 16 residues. Trimming took 6 bases from V and 4 from J, leaving 18 bases between them. The DNA for the CDR3 is TGTGCCAGCAGCATGCGTGGCGGCGGTATCACCGGGGAGCTGTTTTTT. Translation gives CASSMRGGGITGELFF.

This rearrangement joins TRBV25-1 to TRBJ2-5, with D maybe TRBD1 (5 bases). V was cut by 2 bases and J by 2 bases, with 15 bases left in between. CDR1 and CDR2 (germline): MGHDK, SYGVNS. The CDR3 length is 16 residues. CDR3 in DNA: TGTGCCAGCAGTGAAGCGAGTTTGGGGCCGCAAGAGACCCAGTACTTC. This sequence encodes CASSEASLGPQETQYF.